This T cell receptor (beta chain) was captured by sequencing in a study of radiation and T cells in renal cell carcinoma (TCRdb year 2020). About the full investigation: The samples were obtained from a clinical trial, where primary renal cell carcinomas were treated with 15 Gy stereotactic body radiation therapy and then removed by nephrectomy 4 weeks afterward. TCR beta sequencing covered 50 to 55 samples in total, comprising 25 or so tumors and around 27 peripheral blood samples. In the 45 to 65 samples combined, several million unique CDR3 nucleotide sequences were found, encoding approximately 2,800,000 unique CDR3 amino acid sequences. General study outcomes and caveats: Effects of radiation dose or scheduling on the TCR repertoire could not be addressed with the single-armed trial design. Changes in the blood repertoire were not tracked past 4 weeks after treatment. Because pretreatment tumor biopsies were not available, the study could not determine whether clonotypes were already present within the tumor at baseline. Top tumor clonotypes rose in blood from baseline to 2 weeks post-radiation, then contracted by 4 weeks, suggesting transient expansion of tumor-resident clones.

A note on this clone: No cognate antigen has been identified for it. Base qualities are not at hand, and no much larger clone is one base apart.

TCR beta libraries were generated from genomic DNA with the immunoSEQ kit, following the manufacturer's recommendations. To prepare the libraries, a first multiplex PCR with proprietary primers was run, followed by a second PCR that added unique barcodes, and a bead cleanup was done after each round. A kit-provided positive control reaction and a negative control reaction were included in every sample batch. The final libraries were assessed on an Agilent 4200 TapeStation D1000 ScreenTape, pooled by volume, and quantified by qPCR. Sequencing was performed on an Illumina NextSeq500 using a MidOutput 150-cycle cartridge, with 156 Read1 cycles, 15 Index1 cycles, and the kit custom primers. The pooled library was loaded at approximately 0.92 pM, and roughly 20% PhiX control was spiked in. The paper's processing steps were these. The vendor-processed data were analyzed in R, and a clonotype was defined as all T cells that share the same CDR3 nucleotide sequence. In the clone abundance analyses, frequencies were normalized to the 10,000 most abundant clones in each sample. Public T cell clones, which averaged fewer than five per sample, were removed prior to analysis. Tumor-enriched and baseline blood-enriched clonotypes were defined by at least a 32-fold difference in abundance between compartments. A beta-binomial differential abundance model was applied to find clonotypes that expanded or contracted between blood time points. The Baroni-Urbani and Buser coefficient was used to measure tumor-blood repertoire similarity, and groups were compared with two-tailed Wilcoxon tests in R. Sourced from immuneACCESS, this table was stored by TCRdb with only in-frame sequences that have V and J called. A share of the clones is absent; for the studies checked, an unresolved V gene accounts for under half, and the remainder has no known explanation. D and trimming come from the DNA, and the V and J calls and clone size come from that table. The sample yields approximately 120,000 clones; roughly 80% were counted once. The ten largest account for around 2.8% of the sample.

Interpreted using the paper, the time point label stands for: baseline pretreatment blood. Sample treatment or condition, as interpreted from the label and publication: 15 Gy SBRT to primary tumor, nephrectomy 4 weeks later. Serial peripheral blood from radiation-treated patients was sampled at baseline, 2 weeks and 4 weeks after SBRT to track tumor-enriched clonotypes. Every patient had renal cell carcinoma of clear cell pathology. The QIAamp DNA Blood Mini Kit (Qiagen) was used to prepare genomic DNA for TCR sequencing. Samples were included in the analyses only if all quality control checks were passed. This receptor was taken from a woman in her sixties or seventies with renal cell carcinoma. Here the sequenced sample was blood, taken from a patient whose treatment included radiotherapy and nephrectomy.

The sequenced DNA: TGTGCCAGCAGCTACAGTCGATCTAATGAAAAACTGTTTTTT. This translates into CASSYSRSNEKLFF. The rearrangement combines TRBV6-5 with TRBJ1-4; the D gene is not confidently resolved. Including the terminal cysteine and phenylalanine, the CDR3 comprises 14 residues. Just CDR3 DNA is preserved here, 42 bases in frame from base 1. Between the V and J ends, shortened by 6 bases and 3 bases respectively, the junction contains 11 bases. The germline V gene gives CDR1 as MNHEY and CDR2 as SVGAGI.